This T cell receptor beta chain was identified in a study of vaccination effects on CD4 cells after COVID-19. In the study overall: The participants, recipients of two vaccine doses, got either BNT162b2 or mRNA-1273.

CDR1 SGHRS and CDR2 YFSETQ come from the germline V gene. This CDR3 has 15 residues. Deletions cut 0 bases from V and 4 bases from J, with 13 bases between. The table came from immunoSEQ multiplex PCR; TCRdb's copy has only in-frame clones and leaves some out. The table records 23,000 or so clones, roughly 73% of them present only once. Within the ViraFEST assay, antigen-specific CD4+ T cells underwent expansion with viral peptide pools prior to sequencing. Subsequent to 10 days of culture, CD4+ T cells were isolated. None of these healthy vaccinees had been infected with SARS-CoV-2 before vaccination. With respect to this clone: What it binds is unknown.

Findings and limits, study-wide: Within healthy vaccinees, only 1 of 255 vaccine-induced clones displayed cross-reactivity with common cold coronaviruses.

The input for sequencing was CD4+ T cells from PBMCs cultured with HCoV-229E spike peptides, taken before COVID-19 vaccination. V gene TRBV5-1 combines with J gene TRBJ1-2; D is possibly TRBD1 (6 bases). The TCR sequence derives from a human donor who received a COVID-19 vaccine. In DNA, the CDR3 is TGCGCCAGCAGCTTGGGGTCCAGGGGCGCCTATGGCTACACCTTC. It yields the protein CASSLGSRGAYGYTF. The variable domain in full, completed from reference TRBV5-1 and TRBJ1-2, reads KAGVTQTPRYLIKTRGQQVTLSCSPISGHRSVSWYQQTPGQGLQFLFEYFSETQRNKGNFPGRFSGRQFSNSRSEMNVSTLELGDSALYLCASSLGSRGAYGYTFGSGTRLTVV.